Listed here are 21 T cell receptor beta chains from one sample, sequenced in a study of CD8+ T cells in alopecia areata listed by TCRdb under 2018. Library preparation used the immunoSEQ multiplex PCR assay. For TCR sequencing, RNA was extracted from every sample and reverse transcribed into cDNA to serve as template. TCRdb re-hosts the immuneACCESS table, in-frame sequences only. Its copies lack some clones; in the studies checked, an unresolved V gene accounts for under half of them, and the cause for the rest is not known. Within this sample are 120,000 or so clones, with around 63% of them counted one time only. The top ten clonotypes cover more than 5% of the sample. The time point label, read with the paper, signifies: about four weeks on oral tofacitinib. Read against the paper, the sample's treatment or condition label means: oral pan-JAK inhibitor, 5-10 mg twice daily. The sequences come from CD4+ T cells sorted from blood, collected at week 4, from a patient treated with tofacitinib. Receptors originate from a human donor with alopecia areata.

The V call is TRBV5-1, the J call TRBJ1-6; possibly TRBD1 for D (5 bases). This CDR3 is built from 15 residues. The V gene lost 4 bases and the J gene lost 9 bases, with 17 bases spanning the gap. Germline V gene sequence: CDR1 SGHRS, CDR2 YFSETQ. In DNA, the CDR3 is TGCGCCAGCAGCCGCGCCCGGGACGGCTCTTCACCCCTCCACTTT. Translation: CASSRARDGSSPLHF.

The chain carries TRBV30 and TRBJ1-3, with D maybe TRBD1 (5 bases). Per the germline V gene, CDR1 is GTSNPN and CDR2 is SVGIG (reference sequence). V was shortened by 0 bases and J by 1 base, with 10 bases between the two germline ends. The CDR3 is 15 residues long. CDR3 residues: CAWSVRGSSGNTIYF. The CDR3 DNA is TGTGCCTGGAGTGTTCGGGGGTCTTCTGGAAACACCATATATTTT. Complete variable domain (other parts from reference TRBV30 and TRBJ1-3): SQTIHQWPATLVQPVGSPLSLECTVEGTSNPNLYWYRQAAGRGLQLLFYSVGIGQISSEVPQNLSASRPQDRQFILSSKKLLLSDSGFYLCAWSVRGSSGNTIYFGEGSWLTVV.

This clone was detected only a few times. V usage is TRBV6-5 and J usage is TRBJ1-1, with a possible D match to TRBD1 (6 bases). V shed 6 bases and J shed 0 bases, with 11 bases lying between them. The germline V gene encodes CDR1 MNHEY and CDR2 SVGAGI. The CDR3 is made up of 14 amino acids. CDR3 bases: TGTGCCAGCAGCCGGGACACCATGAACACTGAAGCTTTCTTT. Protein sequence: CASSRDTMNTEAFF.

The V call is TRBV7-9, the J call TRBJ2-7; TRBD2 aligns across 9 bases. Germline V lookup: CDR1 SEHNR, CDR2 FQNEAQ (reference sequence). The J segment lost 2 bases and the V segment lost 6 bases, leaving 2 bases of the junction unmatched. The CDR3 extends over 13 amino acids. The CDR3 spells CASSLAGTYEQYF. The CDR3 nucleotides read TGTGCCAGCAGTCTAGCGGGAACCTACGAGCAGTACTTC. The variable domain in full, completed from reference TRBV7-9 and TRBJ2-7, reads DTGVSQNPRHKITKRGQNVTFRCDPISEHNRLYWYRQTLGQGPEFLTYFQNEAQLEKSRLLSDRFSAERPKGSFSTLEIQRTEQGDSAMYLCASSLAGTYEQYFGPGTRLTVT.

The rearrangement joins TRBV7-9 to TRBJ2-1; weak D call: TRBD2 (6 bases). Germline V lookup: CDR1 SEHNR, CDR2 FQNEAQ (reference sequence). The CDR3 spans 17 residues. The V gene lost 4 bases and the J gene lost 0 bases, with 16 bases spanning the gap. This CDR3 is CASSSSGIGGSYNEQFF. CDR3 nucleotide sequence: TGTGCCAGCAGCTCATCGGGGATCGGGGGCTCCTACAATGAGCAGTTCTTC.

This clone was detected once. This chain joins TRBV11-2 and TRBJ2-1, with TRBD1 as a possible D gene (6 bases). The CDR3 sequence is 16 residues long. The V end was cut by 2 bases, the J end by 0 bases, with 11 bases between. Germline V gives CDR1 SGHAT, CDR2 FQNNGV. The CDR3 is CASSLRQDRSYNEQFF. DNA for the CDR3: TGTGCCAGCAGCTTAAGACAGGACCGCTCCTACAATGAGCAGTTCTTC.

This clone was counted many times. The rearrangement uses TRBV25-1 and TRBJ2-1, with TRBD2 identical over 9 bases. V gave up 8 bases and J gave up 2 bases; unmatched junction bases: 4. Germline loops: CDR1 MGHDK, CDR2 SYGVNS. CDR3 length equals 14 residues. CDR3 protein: CASGSGSTYNEQFF. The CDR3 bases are TGTGCCAGCGGTAGCGGGAGCACCTACAATGAGCAGTTCTTC.

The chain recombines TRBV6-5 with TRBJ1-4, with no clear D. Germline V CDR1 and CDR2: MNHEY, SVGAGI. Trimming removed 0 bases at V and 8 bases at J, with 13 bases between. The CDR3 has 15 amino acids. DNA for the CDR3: TGTGCCAGCAGTTACTCTTCGGTCCAATTGGAAAAACTGTTTTTT. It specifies CASSYSSVQLEKLFF.

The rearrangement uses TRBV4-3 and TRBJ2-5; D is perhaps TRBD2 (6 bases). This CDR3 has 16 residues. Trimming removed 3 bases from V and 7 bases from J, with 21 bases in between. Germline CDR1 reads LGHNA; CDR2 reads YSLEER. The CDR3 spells CASSQKAASAIGTQYF. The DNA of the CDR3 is TGCGCCAGCAGCCAGAAGGCGGCTAGCGCCATCGGGACCCAGTACTTC.

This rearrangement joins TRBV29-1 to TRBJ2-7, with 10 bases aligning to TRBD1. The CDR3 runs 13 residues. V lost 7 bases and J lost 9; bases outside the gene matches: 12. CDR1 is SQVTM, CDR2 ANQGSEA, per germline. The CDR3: CSARQGASRWQYF. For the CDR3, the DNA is TGCAGCGCCCGACAGGGGGCGAGTAGGTGGCAGTACTTC.

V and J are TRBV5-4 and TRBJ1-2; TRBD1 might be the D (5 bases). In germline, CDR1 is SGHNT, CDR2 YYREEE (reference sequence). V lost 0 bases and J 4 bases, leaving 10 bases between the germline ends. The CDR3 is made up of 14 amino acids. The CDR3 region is CASSLAGGSYGYTF. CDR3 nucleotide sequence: TGTGCCAGCAGCTTGGCGGGGGGTTCCTATGGCTACACCTTC. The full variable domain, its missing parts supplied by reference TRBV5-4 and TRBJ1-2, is ETGVTQSPTHLIKTRGQQVTLRCSSQSGHNTVSWYQQALGQGPQFIFQYYREEENGRGNFPPRFSGLQFPNYSSELNVNALELDDSALYLCASSLAGGSYGYTFGSGTRLTVV.

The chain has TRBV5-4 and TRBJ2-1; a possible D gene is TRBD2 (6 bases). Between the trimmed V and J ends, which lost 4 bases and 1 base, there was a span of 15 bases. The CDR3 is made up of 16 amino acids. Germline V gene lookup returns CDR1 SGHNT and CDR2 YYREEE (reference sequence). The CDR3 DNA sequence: TGTGCCAGCAGCCTGCTTGCGGGGAGTTCCTACAATGAGCAGTTCTTC. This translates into CASSLLAGSSYNEQFF.

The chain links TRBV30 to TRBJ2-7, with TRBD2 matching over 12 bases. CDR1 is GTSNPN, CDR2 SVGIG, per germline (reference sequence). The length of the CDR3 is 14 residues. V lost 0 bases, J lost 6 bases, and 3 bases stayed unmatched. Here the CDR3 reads CAWSVLAGGPEQYF. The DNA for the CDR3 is TGTGCCTGGAGTGTCCTAGCGGGAGGGCCCGAGCAGTACTTC.

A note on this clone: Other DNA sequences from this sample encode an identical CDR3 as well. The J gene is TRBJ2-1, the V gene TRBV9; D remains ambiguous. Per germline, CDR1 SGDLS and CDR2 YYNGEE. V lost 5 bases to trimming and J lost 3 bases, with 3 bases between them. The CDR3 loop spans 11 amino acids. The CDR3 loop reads CASSNYNEQFF. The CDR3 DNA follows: TGTGCCAGCAGTAACTACAATGAGCAGTTCTTC.

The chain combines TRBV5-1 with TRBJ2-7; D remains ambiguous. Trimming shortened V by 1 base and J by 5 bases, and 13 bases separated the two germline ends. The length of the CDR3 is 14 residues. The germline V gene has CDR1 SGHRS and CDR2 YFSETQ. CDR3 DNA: TGCGCCAGCAGCTTGAGTACGCGGATGGACGAGCAGTACTTC. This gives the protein CASSLSTRMDEQYF.

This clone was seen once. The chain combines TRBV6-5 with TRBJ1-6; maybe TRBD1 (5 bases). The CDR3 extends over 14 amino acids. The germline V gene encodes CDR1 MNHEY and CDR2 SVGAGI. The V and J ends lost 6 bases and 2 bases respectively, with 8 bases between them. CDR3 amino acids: CASSGTAYNSPLHF. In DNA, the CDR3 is TGTGCCAGCAGCGGGACTGCCTATAATTCACCCCTCCACTTT.

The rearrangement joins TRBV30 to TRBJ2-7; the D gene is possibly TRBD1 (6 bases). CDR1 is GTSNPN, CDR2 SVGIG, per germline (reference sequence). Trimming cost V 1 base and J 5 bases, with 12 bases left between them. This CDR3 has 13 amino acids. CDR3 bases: TGTGCCTGGAGTGAATCTTACAGGGACGAGCAGTACTTC. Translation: CAWSESYRDEQYF.

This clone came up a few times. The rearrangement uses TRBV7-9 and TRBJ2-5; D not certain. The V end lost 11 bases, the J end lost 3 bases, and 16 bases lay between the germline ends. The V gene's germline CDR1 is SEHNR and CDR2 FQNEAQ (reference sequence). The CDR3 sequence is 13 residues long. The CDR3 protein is CAPKVAGEETQYF. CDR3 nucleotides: TGTGCCCCCAAGGTGGCCGGAGAAGAGACCCAGTACTTC.

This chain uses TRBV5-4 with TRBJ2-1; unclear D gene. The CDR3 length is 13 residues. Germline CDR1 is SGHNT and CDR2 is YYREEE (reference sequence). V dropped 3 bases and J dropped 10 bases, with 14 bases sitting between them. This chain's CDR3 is CASSSDGSTEQFF. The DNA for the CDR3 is TGTGCCAGCAGCTCCGACGGGTCCACGGAGCAGTTCTTC.

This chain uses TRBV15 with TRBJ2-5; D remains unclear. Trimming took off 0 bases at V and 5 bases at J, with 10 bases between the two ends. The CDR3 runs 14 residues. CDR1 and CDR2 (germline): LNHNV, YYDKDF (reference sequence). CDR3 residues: CATSRDLGAETQYF. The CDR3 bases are TGTGCCACCAGCAGAGATTTGGGCGCGGAGACCCAGTACTTC. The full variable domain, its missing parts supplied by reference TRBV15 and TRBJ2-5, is DAMVIQNPRYQVTQFGKPVTLSCSQTLNHNVMYWYQQKSSQAPKLLFHYYDKDFNNEADTPDNFQSRRPNTSFCFLDIRSPGLGDTAMYLCATSRDLGAETQYFGPGTRLLVL.

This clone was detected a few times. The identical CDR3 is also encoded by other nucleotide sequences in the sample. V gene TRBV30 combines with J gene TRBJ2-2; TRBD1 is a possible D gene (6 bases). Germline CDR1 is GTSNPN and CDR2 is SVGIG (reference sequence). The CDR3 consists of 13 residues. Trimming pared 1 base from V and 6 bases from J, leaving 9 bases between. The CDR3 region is CAWSGQVAGELFF. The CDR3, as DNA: TGTGCCTGGAGTGGACAGGTGGCCGGGGAGCTGTTTTTT.